A selection of T cell receptor beta chains follows, all from one sample in a study of cytomegalovirus exposure and HLA in healthy donors. Profiling relied on immunoSEQ multiplex PCR, and the TCRdb table lists in-frame clones only, not all of them. The table lists 78,000 or so clones, 90% to 95% of them singletons, with approximately 3% in the top ten. What was sequenced was PBMCs. Receptor source: a woman aged 18-30 years in good health and CMV-seropositive. Both conserved end residues are part of each CDR3. Each record gives: V gene, clone size, J gene, CDR3 length, D gene, CDR3 DNA, CDR3 protein. D genes are given only for firm matches. Clone size appears in some rows only: once, few, many, or a class for an expanded clone.

TRBV4-3	NA	TRBJ1-2	11	NA	TGCGCCAGCAGCCAAGACCGTGGCTACACCTTC	CASSQDRGYTF
TRBV6-5	NA	TRBJ2-7	14	TRBD1	TGTGCCAGCAGTACGGACAGGGAATCCTACGAGCAGTACTTC	CASSTDRESYEQYF
TRBV18	once	TRBJ1-2	16	NA	TGTGCCAGCTCACCAAACGCCGCAGGGGTTAACTATGGCTACACCTTC	CASSPNAAGVNYGYTF
TRBV18	NA	TRBJ1-5	17	NA	TGTGCCAGCTCACTCGTGGCCCCACAGACGTTCAATCAGCCCCAGCATTTT	CASSLVAPQTFNQPQHF
TRBV30	NA	TRBJ1-2	13	NA	TGTGCCTGGGACGGAAAACCTGGAGAAAGCTACACCTTC	CAWDGKPGESYTF
TRBV7-9	NA	TRBJ2-7	11	TRBD2	TGTGCCAGCAGCATTAAAGGGAGGGGGTACTTC	CASSIKGRGYF
TRBV18	NA	TRBJ2-3	16	TRBD2	TGTGCCAGCTCACGCTCGGCAGCGGGGGGCACAGATACGCAGTATTTT	CASSRSAAGGTDTQYF
TRBV7-8	NA	TRBJ1-1	16	NA	TGTGCCAGCAGCTCTCAAACCCCAGGGGTCAGCACTGAAGCTTTCTTT	CASSSQTPGVSTEAFF
TRBV5-1	NA	TRBJ1-2	16	NA	TGCGCCAGCAGCTTGGGGGGCAAGAATTCGAACTATGGCTACACCTTC	CASSLGGKNSNYGYTF
TRBV28	NA	TRBJ1-1	12	TRBD1	TGTGCCAGCAGTACAGGACAGGTTCGAGCTTTCTTT	CASSTGQVRAFF
TRBV6-5	NA	TRBJ1-5	13	NA	TGTGCCAGTTTCCAGGGTGGGGATCAGCCCCAGCATTTT	CASFQGGDQPQHF
TRBV5-1	NA	TRBJ2-1	16	NA	TGCGCCAGCAGCTCGACTACTAGTGCAACCTACAATGAGCAGTTCTTC	CASSSTTSATYNEQFF
TRBV25-1	NA	TRBJ2-3	17	NA	TGTGCCAGCAGTGAATTGTCTTCGGGGGAAGTCCGGGATACGCAGTATTTT	CASSELSSGEVRDTQYF
TRBV7-9	NA	TRBJ2-1	18	NA	TGTGCCAGCAGCTTAGGAGTAACCAGACAGAACTCCTACAATGAGCAGTTCTTC	CASSLGVTRQNSYNEQFF
TRBV7-8	NA	TRBJ2-1	14	NA	TGTGCCAGCAGCACCATAGACTTCTACAATGAGCAGTTCTTC	CASSTIDFYNEQFF
TRBV11-2	NA	TRBJ1-2	13	NA	TGTGCCAGCAGCCTCACAGAAGGCTATGGCTACACCTTC	CASSLTEGYGYTF
TRBV5-1	NA	TRBJ2-5	15	NA	TGCGCCAGCAGCTTGGCCCCAGCGGAACAAGAGACCCAGTACTTC	CASSLAPAEQETQYF
TRBV5-1	NA	TRBJ1-1	17	TRBD1	TGCGCCAGCAGCTTGGGTATCGGGACAGGGAATGGGACTGAAGCTTTCTTT	CASSLGIGTGNGTEAFF
TRBV9	NA	TRBJ2-3	14	TRBD2	TGTGCCAGCAGCTCGGGGGGGCCTGGAGATACGCAGTATTTT	CASSSGGPGDTQYF
TRBV5-4	NA	TRBJ2-1	16	TRBD2	TGTGCCAGCAGCTTGGCCGGCGGGGGGGCACGGAATGAGCAGTTCTTC	CASSLAGGGARNEQFF
TRBV6-5	NA	TRBJ2-5	14	NA	TGTGCCAGCAAGAAAGCACAGGGACGAGAGTCCCAGTACTTC	CASKKAQGRESQYF
TRBV5-7	NA	TRBJ2-1	16	TRBD2	TGTGCCAGCAGCTTGGTATCACCGGGAGGGTACAATGAGCAGTTCTTC	CASSLVSPGGYNEQFF
TRBV18	NA	TRBJ2-3	14	NA	TGTGCCAGCTCACCAGGCCGTAGCACAGATACGCAGTATTTT	CASSPGRSTDTQYF
TRBV4-2	NA	TRBJ1-1	15	TRBD1	TGTGCCAGCAGCCCATGGACAGGGGGTCCCACTGAAGCTTTCTTT	CASSPWTGGPTEAFF